Below, 4 T cell receptor beta chains from the same sample are listed, as sequenced in a study of shared clonotypes between healthy human individuals. Sequencing was performed with immunoSEQ multiplex PCR; in TCRdb, only in-frame clones are kept and a portion is missing. The repertoire holds over 1.4 million clones, with around 97% as singletons. What was sequenced was naive CD4+ T cells sorted from blood. Noted subset: CD45RA+ positively selected. These receptors were obtained from a man aged 25-45 years in good health.

This chain links TRBV29-1 with TRBJ2-2; tentative D call: TRBD2 (5 bases). Between the trimmed V and J ends, which lost 7 bases and 8 bases, there was a span of 20 bases. This CDR3 is 14 amino acids long. Germline-derived CDR1 and CDR2 are SQVTM and ANQGSEA. CDR3 protein: CSAGTPTRAGELFF. The CDR3 nucleotides read TGCAGCGCCGGCACACCCACTAGGGCGGGGGAGCTGTTTTTT.

The V gene is TRBV4-1, the J gene TRBJ2-7; D remains unclear. The CDR3 extends over 14 amino acids. Germline values: CDR1 MGHRA, CDR2 YSYEKL. The V end was cut by 0 bases, the J end by 4 bases, with 10 bases between. CDR3 coding DNA: TGCGCCAGCAGCCAAGACCGGGCTGGATACGAGCAGTACTTC. Translating gives CASSQDRAGYEQYF.

This clone occurred a few times. The chain recombines TRBV6-5 with TRBJ1-5, with D perhaps TRBD1 (5 bases). This CDR3 is 14 amino acids long. CDR1 MNHEY and CDR2 SVGAGI come from the germline V gene. Trimming shortened V by 2 bases and J by 4 bases, and 9 bases separated the two germline ends. The CDR3 DNA reads as TGTGCCAGCAGTTACAACAGGTTAAATCAGCCCCAGCATTTT. Its protein product is CASSYNRLNQPQHF.

The chain has TRBV6-1 and TRBJ2-1; TRBD2 might be the D (7 bases). CDR1 is MNHNS and CDR2 is SASEGT in the germline V gene. The CDR3 is made up of 15 amino acids. Trimming removed 7 bases from V and 7 bases from J, with 20 bases in between. The CDR3 DNA is TGTGCCAGCATCAGGGGAGGGGTTGAATGGAATGAGCAGTTCTTC. Translating gives CASIRGGVEWNEQFF.